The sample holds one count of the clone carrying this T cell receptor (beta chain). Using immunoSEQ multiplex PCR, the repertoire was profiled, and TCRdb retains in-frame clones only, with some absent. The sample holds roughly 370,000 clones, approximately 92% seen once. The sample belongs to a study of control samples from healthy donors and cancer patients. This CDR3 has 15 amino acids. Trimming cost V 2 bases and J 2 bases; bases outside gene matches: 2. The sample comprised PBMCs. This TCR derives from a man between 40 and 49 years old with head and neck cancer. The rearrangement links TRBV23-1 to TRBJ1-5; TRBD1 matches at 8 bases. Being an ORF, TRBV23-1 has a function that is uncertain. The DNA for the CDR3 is TGCGCCAGCAGTCAAGAGGGACAGGGCAATCAGCCCCAGCATTTT. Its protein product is CASSQEGQGNQPQHF.